This T cell receptor (beta chain) was obtained from a study of CD8+ T cells in alopecia areata. Indicated treatment: oral pan-JAK inhibitor, 5-10 mg twice daily. RNA extraction and reverse transcription yielded cDNA as sequencing template. Some clones are missing from TCRdb's copy, which holds only in-frame ones; the method was immunoSEQ multiplex PCR. The top ten hold 10% to 11% of the sample, which has some 180,000 clones, about 48% seen once. This CDR3 spans 13 amino acids. CDR1 and CDR2 from the germline V gene are SQVTM and ANQGSEA. The V end lost 2 bases, the J end lost 5 bases, and 10 bases lay between the germline ends.

The source material was CD8+ T cells sorted from blood, sampled at week 24, from a patient treated with tofacitinib. The V call is TRBV29-1, the J call TRBJ2-1; maybe TRBD1 (5 bases). The TCR was taken from a human donor with alopecia areata. CDR3 region: CSVEWGYDNEQFF. Here the CDR3 DNA reads TGCAGCGTTGAATGGGGCTACGACAATGAGCAGTTCTTC.